Sequencing of this T cell receptor beta chain was carried out in a study of T cell repertoires in cytomegalovirus infection. Study background: Public TCR beta signatures were indicative of both CMV infection and a matching HLA type. Study-wide points: HLA-C-restricted CMV clonotypes gave the most frequent clonotype in two of eight donors.

V dropped 5 bases and J dropped 1 base, with 16 bases sitting between them. In germline, CDR1 is SGHDT, CDR2 YYEEEE. This CDR3 spans 17 amino acids. As to this clonotype: The antigen is not known.

Via MiXCR, TCRdb re-called the reads, giving one row per CDR3 protein. This table holds hundreds of thousands of distinct CDR3 sequences, about a third found once. Material: PBMCs. The receptor's source is a human donor in good health (CMV status not recorded). Some clones in this sample may be carry-over from other donors' samples. V gene TRBV5-6 combines with J gene TRBJ1-6; D is unresolved. CDR3 loop: CASRFSPSGSYNSPLHF. The CDR3 DNA follows: TGTGCCAGCAGATTTTCACCGTCGGGATCCTATAATTCACCCCTCCACTTT.